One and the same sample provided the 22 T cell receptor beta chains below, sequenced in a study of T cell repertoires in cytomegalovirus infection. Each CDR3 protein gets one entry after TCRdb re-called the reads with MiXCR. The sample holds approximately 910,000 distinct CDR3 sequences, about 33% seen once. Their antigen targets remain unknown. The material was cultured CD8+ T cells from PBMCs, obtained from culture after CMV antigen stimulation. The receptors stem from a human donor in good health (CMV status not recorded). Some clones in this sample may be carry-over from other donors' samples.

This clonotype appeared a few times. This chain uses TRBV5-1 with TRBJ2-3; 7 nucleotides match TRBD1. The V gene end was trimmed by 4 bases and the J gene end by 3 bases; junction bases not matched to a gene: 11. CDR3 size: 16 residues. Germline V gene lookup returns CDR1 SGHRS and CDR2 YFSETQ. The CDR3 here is CASSIHYRGRTDTQYF. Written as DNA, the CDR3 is TGCGCCAGCAGCATACATTACAGGGGACGGACAGATACGCAGTATTTT.

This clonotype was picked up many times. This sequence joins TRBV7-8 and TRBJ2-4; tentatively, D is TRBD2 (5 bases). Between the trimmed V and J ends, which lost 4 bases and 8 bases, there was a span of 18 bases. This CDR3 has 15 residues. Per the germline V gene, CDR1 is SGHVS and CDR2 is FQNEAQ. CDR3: CASSSRTPSEDIQYF. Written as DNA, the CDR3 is TGTGCCAGCAGCTCTAGGACTCCTTCAGAGGACATTCAGTACTTC.

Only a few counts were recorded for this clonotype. The CDR3 sequence: CAISEITLAGTQADTQYF. The DNA for the CDR3 is TGTGCCATCAGTGAAATCACCTTAGCGGGGACGCAGGCAGATACGCAGTATTTT. V and J are TRBV10-3 and TRBJ2-3, with 8 bases matching TRBD2. Germline loops: CDR1 ENHRY, CDR2 SYGVKD. This CDR3 is 18 amino acids long. The V gene end was trimmed by 3 bases and the J gene end by 4 bases; junction bases not matched to a gene: 15.

CDR3 sequence (DNA): TGCGCCAGCAGCCAGACTAGCGGGGCCACCGGTGAGCAGTTCTTC. Its protein product is CASSQTSGATGEQFF. V usage is TRBV4-3 and J usage is TRBJ2-1, with 11 bases lining up with TRBD2. The V and J ends lost 3 bases and 9 bases, in that order; junction bases with no gene match: 7. The CDR3 covers 15 residues. CDR1 and CDR2 from the germline V gene are LGHNA and YSLEER.

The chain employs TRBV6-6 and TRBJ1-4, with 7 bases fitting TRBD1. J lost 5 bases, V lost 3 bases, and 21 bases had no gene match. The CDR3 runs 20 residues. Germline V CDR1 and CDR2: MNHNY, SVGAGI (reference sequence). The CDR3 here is CASSYTYRQGADKENEKLFF. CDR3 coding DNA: TGTGCCAGCAGTTATACCTACCGACAGGGCGCTGACAAGGAGAATGAAAAACTGTTTTTT.

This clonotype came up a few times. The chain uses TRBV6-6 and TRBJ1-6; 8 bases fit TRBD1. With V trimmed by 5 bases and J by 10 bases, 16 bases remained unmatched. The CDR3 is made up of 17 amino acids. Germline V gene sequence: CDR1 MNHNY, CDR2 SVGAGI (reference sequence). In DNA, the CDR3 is TGTGCCAGCAGTCCCCTTATTTGGCAGGGGGCGACCTCACCCCTCCACTTT. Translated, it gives CASSPLIWQGATSPLHF.

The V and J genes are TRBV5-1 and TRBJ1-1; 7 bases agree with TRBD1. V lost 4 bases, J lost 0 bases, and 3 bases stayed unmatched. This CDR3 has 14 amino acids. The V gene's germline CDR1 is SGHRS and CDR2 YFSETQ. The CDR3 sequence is CASSPDRMNTEAFF. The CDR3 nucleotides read TGCGCCAGCAGCCCGGACAGGATGAACACTGAAGCTTTCTTT.

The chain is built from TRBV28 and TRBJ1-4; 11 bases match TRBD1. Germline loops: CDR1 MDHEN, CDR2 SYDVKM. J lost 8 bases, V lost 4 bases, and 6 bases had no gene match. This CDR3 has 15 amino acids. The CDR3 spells CASSSGTGGGEKLFF. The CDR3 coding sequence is TGTGCCAGCAGTTCCGGGACAGGGGGGGGCGAAAAACTGTTTTTT. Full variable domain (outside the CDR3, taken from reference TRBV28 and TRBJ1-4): DVKVTQSSRYLVKRTGEKVFLECVQDMDHENMFWYRQDPGLGLRLIYFSYDVKMKEKGDIPEGYSVSREKKERFSLILESASTNQTSMYLCASSSGTGGGEKLFFGSGTQLSVL.

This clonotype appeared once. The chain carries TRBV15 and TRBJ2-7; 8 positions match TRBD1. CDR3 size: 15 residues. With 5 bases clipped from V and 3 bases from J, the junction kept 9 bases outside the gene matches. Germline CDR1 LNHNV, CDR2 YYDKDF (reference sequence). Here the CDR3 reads CATSFPGQGLYEQYV. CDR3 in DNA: TGTGCCACCAGCTTCCCTGGACAGGGTCTCTACGAGCAGTACGTC.

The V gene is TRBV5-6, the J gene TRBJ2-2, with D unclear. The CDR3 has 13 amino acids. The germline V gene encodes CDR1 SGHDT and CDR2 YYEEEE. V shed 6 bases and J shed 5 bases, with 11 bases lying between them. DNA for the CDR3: TGTGCCAGCACCCCATGGGAAACCGGGGAGCTGTTTTTT. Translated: CASTPWETGELFF.

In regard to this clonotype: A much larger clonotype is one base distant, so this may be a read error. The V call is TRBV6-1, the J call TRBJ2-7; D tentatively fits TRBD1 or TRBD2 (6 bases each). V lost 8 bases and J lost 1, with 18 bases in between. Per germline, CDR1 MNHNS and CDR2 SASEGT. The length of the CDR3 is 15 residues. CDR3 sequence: CASPSWGAQSYEQYF. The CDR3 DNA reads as TGTGCCAGCCCCTCGTGGGGGGCCCAATCCTACGAGCAGTACTTC.

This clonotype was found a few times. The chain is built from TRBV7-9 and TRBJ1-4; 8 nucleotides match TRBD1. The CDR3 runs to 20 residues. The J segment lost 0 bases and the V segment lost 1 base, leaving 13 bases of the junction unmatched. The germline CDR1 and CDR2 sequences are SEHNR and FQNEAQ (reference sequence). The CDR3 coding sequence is TGTGCCAGCAGCTTAGGCCGGGACAGGATAGGCCTTGCAACTAATGAAAAACTGTTTTTT. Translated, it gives CASSLGRDRIGLATNEKLFF.

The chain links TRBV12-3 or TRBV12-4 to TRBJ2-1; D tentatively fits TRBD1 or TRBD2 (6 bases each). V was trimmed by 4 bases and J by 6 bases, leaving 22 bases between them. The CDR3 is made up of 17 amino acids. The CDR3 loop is CASSSGAGTPALNEQFF. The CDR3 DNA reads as TGTGCCAGCAGTTCAGGGGCTGGGACTCCAGCCCTCAATGAGCAGTTCTTC.

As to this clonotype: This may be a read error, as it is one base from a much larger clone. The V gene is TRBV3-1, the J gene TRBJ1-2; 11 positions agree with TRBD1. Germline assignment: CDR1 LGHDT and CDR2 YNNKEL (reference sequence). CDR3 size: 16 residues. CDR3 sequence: CVSSQGQGGSNYGYTF. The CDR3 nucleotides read TGTGTCAGCAGCCAGGGACAGGGGGGTTCTAACTATGGCTACACCTTC.

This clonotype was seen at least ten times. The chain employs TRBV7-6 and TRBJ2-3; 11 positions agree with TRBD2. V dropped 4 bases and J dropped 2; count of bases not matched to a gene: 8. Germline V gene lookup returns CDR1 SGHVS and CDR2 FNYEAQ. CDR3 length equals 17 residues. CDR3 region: CASSSPTSGKTTDTQYF. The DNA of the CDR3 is TGTGCCAGCAGCTCTCCGACTAGCGGGAAAACCACAGATACGCAGTATTTT.

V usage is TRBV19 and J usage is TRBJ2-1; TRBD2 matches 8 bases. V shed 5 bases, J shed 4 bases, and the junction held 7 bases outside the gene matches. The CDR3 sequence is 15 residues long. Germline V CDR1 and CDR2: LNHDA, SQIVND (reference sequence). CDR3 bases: TGTGCCAGTAGTGTTAGCGGGGCCCCATACAATGAGCAGTTCTTC. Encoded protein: CASSVSGAPYNEQFF.

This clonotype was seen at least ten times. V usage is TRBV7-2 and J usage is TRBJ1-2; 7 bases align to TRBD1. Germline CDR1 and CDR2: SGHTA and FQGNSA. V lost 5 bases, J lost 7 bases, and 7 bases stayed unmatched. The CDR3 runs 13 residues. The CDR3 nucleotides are TGTGCCAGCAGCCGACAGGGCCCTGGTGGCTACACCTTC. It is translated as CASSRQGPGGYTF.

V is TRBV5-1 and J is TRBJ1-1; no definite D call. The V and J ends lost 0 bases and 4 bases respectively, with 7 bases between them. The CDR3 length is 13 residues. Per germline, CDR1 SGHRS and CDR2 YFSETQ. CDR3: CASSLAFTTEAFF. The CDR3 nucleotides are TGCGCCAGCAGCTTGGCCTTCACCACTGAAGCTTTCTTT. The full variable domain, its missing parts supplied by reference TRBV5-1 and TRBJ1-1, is KAGVTQTPRYLIKTRGQQVTLSCSPISGHRSVSWYQQTPGQGLQFLFEYFSETQRNKGNFPGRFSGRQFSNSRSEMNVSTLELGDSALYLCASSLAFTTEAFFGQGTRLTVV.

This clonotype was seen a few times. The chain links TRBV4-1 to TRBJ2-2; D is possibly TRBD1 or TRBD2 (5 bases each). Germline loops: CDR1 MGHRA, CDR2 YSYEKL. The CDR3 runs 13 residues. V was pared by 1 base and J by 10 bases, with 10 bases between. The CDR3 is CASSQGGKEELFF. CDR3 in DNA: TGCGCCAGCAGCCAAGGGGGGAAAGAGGAGCTGTTTTTT.

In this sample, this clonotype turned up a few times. The CDR3 loop reads CASSQGNRGLYTGELFF. CDR3 DNA: TGCGCCAGCAGCCAAGGAAACAGGGGGCTTTACACCGGGGAGCTGTTTTTT. V and J are TRBV4-1 and TRBJ2-2; TRBD1 aligns across 9 bases. The CDR3 sequence is 17 residues long. V gave up 1 base and J gave up 3 bases; unmatched junction bases: 6. Germline CDR1 is MGHRA and CDR2 is YSYEKL.

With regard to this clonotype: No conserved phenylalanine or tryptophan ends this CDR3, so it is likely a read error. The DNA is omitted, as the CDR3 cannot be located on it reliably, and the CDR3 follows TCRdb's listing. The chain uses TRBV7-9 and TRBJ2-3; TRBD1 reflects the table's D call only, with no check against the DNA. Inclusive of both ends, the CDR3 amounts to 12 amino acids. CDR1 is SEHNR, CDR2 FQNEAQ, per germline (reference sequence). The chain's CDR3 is CASSSVPGQGLL.

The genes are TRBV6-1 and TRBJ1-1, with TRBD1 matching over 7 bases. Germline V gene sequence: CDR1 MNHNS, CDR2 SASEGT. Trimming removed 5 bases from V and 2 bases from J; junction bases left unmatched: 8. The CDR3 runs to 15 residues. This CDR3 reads CASSYADRSNTEAFF. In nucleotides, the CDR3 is TGTGCCAGCAGTTATGCGGACAGGTCAAACACTGAAGCTTTCTTT.